Sequencing of this T cell receptor beta chain was carried out in a study of yellow fever vaccine responses in identical twins (dated by TCRdb to 2016 to 2019). Study-level background: In the study, vaccine-responding T cell clones were precisely tracked in identical twins. Overall results and qualifications from the work: According to the authors, the vaccine-induced T cell response in identical twins seemed to be partly convergent and partly specific to each individual.

The germline V gene encodes CDR1 SQVTM and CDR2 ANQGSEA. Its CDR3 holds 14 amino acids, cysteine through phenylalanine. Just the 42-base CDR3 DNA is kept, in frame starting at base 1. Relative to germline, V is missing 4 bases and J is missing 5 bases, with 8 bases of the junction outside any gene match. Library generation was performed with RT-PCR. The instrument given in TCRdb is Illumina HiSeq 2500. Through fastp at Q25 and MiXCR, TCRdb rebuilt clones from the public reads, retaining in-frame beta chains. A single entry per CDR3 protein holds the most common genes and DNA from its merged rows. A total of roughly 18,000 distinct CDR3 sequences appear in this sample, around 67% of them only once. The ten largest account for more than 7% of the sample. Concerning this clonotype itself: Which antigen it targets is not known. Base quality data are lacking; no much larger clone is found one base away.

This clonotype originated in a woman younger than 30 who received the yellow fever vaccine. Donor details come from another sample of the same person, matched by shared clones. Recombination joined TRBV29-1 with TRBJ2-5; a stretch of 9 junction bases matches TRBD2. Sequencing used T cells from blood (PBMCs), unsorted or a sorted subset (not recorded which), obtained before or after yellow fever vaccination (not recorded which). The CDR3 protein sequence reads: CSVVPGTSRETQYF. The DNA is as follows: TGCAGCGTTGTTCCCGGGACTAGCAGGGAGACCCAGTACTTC.